This T cell receptor (beta chain) originates from a study of T-cell reconstitution after alpha-beta-depleted transplantation in children. A TCRbeta library incorporating unique molecular identifiers was prepared. MiXCR was run by TCRdb on the PCR reads, yielding one entry per CDR3 protein. The table has about 240,000 distinct CDR3 sequences, more than 10% seen once. This clonotype came up a few times. Source: PBMCs from the stem cell graft donor, taken from the stem cell graft. The sequence was collected from a human donor who donated a stem cell graft to a child with acute lymphoblastic leukemia.

CDR3 bases: TGTGCCAGCTCGCCTCAGCTTATCGGCTCCTACGAGCAGTACTTC. Translated: CASSPQLIGSYEQYF. This chain joins TRBV7-2 and TRBJ2-7; no reliable D call. Trimming removed 8 bases at V and 0 bases at J, with 17 bases between. The V gene's germline CDR1 is SGHTA and CDR2 FQGNSA. The CDR3 is 15 residues long. Full variable domain (outside the CDR3, taken from reference TRBV7-2 and TRBJ2-7): GAGVSQSPSNKVTEKGKDVELRCDPISGHTALYWYRQSLGQGLEFLIYFQGNSAPDKSGLPSDRFSAERTGGSVSTLTIQRTQQEDSAVYLCASSPQLIGSYEQYFGPGTRLTVT.